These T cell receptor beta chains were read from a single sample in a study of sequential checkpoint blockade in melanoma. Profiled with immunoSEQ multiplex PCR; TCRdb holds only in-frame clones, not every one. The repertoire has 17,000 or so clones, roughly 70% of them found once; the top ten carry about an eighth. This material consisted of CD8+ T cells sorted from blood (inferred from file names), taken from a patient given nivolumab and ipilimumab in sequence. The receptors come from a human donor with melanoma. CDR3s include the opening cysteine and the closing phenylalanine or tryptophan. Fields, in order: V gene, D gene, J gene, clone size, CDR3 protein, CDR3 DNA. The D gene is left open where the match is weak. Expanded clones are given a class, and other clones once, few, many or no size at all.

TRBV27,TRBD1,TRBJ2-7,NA,CASSLGQGISYEQYF,TGTGCCAGCAGTTTAGGACAGGGGATTAGCTACGAGCAGTACTTC
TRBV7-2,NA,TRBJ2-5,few,CASSPPRPSQETQYF,TGTGCCAGCAGCCCCCCCCGCCCCAGCCAAGAGACCCAGTACTTC
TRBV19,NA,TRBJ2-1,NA,CASSIFAGLSYNEQFF,TGTGCCAGTAGTATCTTCGCGGGACTCTCCTACAATGAGCAGTTCTTC
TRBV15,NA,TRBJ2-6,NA,CATSEFDGANVLTF,TGTGCGACCAGTGAGTTTGATGGGGCCAACGTCCTGACTTTC
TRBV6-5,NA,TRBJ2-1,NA,CASRLGDITYNEQFF,TGTGCCAGCAGGCTGGGGGACATAACCTACAATGAGCAGTTCTTC
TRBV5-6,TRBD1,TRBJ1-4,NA,CASSFEQGHEKLFF,TGTGCCAGCAGCTTTGAACAGGGGCATGAAAAACTGTTTTTT
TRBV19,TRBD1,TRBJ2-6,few,CATGTGSSGANVLTF,TGTGCCACCGGGACAGGGAGCTCTGGGGCCAACGTCCTGACTTTC
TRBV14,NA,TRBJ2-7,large,CASSPREALPYEQYF,TGTGCCAGCAGCCCTAGGGAGGCACTTCCCTACGAGCAGTACTTC
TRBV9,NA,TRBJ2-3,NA,CASSESTYTDTQYF,TGTGCCAGCAGCGAGTCGACTTACACAGATACGCAGTATTTT
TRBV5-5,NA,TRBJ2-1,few,CASSLRGPLYNEQFF,TGTGCCAGCAGCTTACGGGGTCCCCTTTACAATGAGCAGTTCTTC
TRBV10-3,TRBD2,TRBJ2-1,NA,CAISVTTSFYNEQFF,TGTGCCATCAGTGTAACGACTAGCTTCTACAATGAGCAGTTCTTC
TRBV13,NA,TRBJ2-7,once,CASSLDPGQGEQYF,TGTGCCAGCAGCTTAGACCCGGGTCAAGGTGAGCAGTACTTC
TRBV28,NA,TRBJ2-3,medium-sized,CASSLWSGSSTDTQYF,TGTGCCAGCAGTTTATGGTCCGGGTCTAGCACAGATACGCAGTATTTT
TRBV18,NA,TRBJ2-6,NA,CASSPQTSLYSSGANVLTF,TGTGCCAGCTCACCCCAAACTAGCTTATACTCCTCTGGGGCCAACGTCCTGACTTTC
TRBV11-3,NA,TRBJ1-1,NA,CASSWTENTEAFF,TGTGCCAGCAGCTGGACAGAGAACACTGAAGCTTTCTTT